This TCR beta chain is from a study of PD-1 blockade in classical Hodgkin lymphoma. This CDR3 contains 13 residues. V shed 0 bases and J shed 4 bases, with 6 bases lying between them. Looked up from germline, CDR1 is SGHNT and CDR2 is YENEEA. Time point specified: cycle 4 day 1 (C4D1), after 5 to 7 weeks of nivolumab. The patients all showed relapse after autologous stem cell transplantation, while their brentuximab vedotin exposure varied. The method was immunoSEQ multiplex PCR; TCRdb's version includes in-frame clones alone and lacks a portion of them. The table has about 64,000 clones, approximately 92% seen once; the top ten hold around 8%. In regard to this clone: Its antigen is as yet unknown.

Study-level findings and limits: Similar baseline diversity was found in complete responders and newly diagnosed patients. Researchers reported that CD4+ TCR diversity, though not CD8+, rose significantly by C4D1. Newly diagnosed patients were reported to exhibit reduced baseline TCR diversity relative to healthy donors. Some patients started nivolumab under 1 year after ASCT, and they were excluded.

The chain carries TRBV11-3 and TRBJ2-5; no firm D call. Source: peripheral blood mononuclear cells (PBMCs), taken before the fourth cycle of nivolumab. The source of this sequence is a human donor with classical Hodgkin lymphoma. The CDR3 nucleotides read TGTGCCAGCAGCTTAGAGGGCGGAGAGACCCAGTACTTC. Translating it yields CASSLEGGETQYF.